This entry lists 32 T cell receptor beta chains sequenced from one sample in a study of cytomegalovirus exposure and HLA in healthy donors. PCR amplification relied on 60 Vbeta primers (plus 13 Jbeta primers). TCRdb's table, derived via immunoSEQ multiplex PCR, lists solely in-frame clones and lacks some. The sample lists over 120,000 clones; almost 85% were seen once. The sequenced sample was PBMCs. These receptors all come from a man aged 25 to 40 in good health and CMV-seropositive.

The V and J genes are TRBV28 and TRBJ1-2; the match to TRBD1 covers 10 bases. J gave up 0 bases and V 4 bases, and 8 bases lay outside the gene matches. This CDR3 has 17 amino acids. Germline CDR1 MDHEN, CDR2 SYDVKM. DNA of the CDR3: TGTGCCAGCAGTTCCTTTGACAGGGGGCAAGCTAACTATGGCTACACCTTC. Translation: CASSSFDRGQANYGYTF.

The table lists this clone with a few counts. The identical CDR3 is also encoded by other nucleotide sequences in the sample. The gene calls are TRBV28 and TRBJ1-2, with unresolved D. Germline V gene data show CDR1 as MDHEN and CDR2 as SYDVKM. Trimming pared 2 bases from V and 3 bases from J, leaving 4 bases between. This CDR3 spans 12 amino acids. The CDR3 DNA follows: TGTGCCAGCAGTTTAACTGACTATGGCTACACCTTC. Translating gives CASSLTDYGYTF.

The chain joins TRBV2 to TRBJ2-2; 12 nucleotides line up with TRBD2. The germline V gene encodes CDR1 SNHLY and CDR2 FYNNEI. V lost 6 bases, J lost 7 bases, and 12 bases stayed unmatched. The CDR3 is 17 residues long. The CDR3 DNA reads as TGTGCCAGCAGCGCCGCCATGTCTAGCGGGAGGGGCGGGGAGCTGTTTTTT. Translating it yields CASSAAMSSGRGGELFF.

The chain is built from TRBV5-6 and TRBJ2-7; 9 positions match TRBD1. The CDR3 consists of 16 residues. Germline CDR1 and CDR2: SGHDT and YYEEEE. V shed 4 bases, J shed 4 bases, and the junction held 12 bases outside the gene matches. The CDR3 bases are TGTGCCAGCAGCAGAGGACCGGGACAGGGTATGTACGAGCAGTACTTC. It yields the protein CASSRGPGQGMYEQYF.

CDR3 coding DNA: TGTGCCAGTAGTGATGGACTAGCGATAGATGAGCAGTTCTTC. Translating it yields CASSDGLAIDEQFF. V is TRBV19 and J is TRBJ2-1, with TRBD2 matching 9 bases. Per germline, CDR1 LNHDA and CDR2 SQIVND (reference sequence). CDR3 length: 14 residues. V shed 5 bases and J 8 bases; nucleotides not matched to a gene: 7.

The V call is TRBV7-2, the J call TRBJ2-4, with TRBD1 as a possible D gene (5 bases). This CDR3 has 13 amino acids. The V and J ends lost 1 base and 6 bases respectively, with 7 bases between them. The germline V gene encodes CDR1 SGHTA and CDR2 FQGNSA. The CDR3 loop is CASSLGQINIQYF. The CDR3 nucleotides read TGTGCCAGCAGCTTAGGACAGATAAACATTCAGTACTTC.

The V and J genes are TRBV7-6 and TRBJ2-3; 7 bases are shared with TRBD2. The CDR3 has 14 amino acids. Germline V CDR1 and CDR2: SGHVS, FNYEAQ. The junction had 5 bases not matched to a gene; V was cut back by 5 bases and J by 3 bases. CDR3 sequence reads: CASSRGLPTDTQYF. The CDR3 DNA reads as TGTGCCAGCAGCCGGGGACTACCGACAGATACGCAGTATTTT. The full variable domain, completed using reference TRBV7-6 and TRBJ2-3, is GAGVSQSPRYKVTKRGQDVALRCDPISGHVSLYWYRQALGQGPEFLTYFNYEAQQDKSGLPNDRFSAERPEGSISTLTIQRTEQRDSAMYRCASSRGLPTDTQYFGPGTRLTVL.

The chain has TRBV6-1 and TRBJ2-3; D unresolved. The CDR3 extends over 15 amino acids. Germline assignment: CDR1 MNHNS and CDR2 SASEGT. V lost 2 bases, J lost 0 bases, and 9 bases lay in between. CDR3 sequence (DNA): TGTGCCAGCAGTGAACTACCACTTAGCACAGATACGCAGTATTTT. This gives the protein CASSELPLSTDTQYF.

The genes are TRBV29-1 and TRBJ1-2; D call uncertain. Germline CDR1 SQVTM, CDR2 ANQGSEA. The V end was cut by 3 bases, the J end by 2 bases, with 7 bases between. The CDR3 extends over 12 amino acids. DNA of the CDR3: TGCAGCGTTGAGGGCAGAAACTATGGCTACACCTTC. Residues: CSVEGRNYGYTF.

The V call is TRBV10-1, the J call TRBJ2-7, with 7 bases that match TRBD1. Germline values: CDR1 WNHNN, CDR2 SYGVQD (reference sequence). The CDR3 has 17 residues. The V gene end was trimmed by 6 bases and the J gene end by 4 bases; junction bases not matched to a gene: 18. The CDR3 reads CASSPAFKRDSAYEQYF. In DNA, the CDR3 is TGCGCCAGCAGCCCAGCCTTTAAACGGGACAGCGCGTACGAGCAGTACTTC.

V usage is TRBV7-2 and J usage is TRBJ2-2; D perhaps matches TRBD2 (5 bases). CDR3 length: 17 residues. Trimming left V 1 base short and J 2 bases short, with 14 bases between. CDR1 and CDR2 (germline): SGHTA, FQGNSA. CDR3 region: CASSLGAVSANTGELFF. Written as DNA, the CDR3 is TGTGCCAGCAGCTTAGGGGCTGTTAGCGCTAACACCGGGGAGCTGTTTTTT.

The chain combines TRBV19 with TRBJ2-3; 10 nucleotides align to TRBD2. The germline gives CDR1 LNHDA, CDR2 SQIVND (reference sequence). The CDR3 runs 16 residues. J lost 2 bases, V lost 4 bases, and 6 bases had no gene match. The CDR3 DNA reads TGTGCCAGTAGTAGCTCTAGCGGGAGATCCACAGATACGCAGTATTTT. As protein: CASSSSSGRSTDTQYF.

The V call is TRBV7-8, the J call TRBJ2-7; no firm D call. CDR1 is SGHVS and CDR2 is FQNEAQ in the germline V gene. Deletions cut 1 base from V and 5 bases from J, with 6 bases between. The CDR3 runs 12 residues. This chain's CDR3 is CASSLDGHEQYF. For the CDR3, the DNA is TGTGCCAGCAGCTTAGACGGTCACGAGCAGTACTTC.

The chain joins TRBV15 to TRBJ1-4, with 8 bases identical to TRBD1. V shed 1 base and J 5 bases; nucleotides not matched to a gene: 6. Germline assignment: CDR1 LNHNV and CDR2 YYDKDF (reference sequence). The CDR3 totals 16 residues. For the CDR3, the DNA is TGTGCCACCAGCAGAGCGAGGGACAGGATCAATGAAAAACTGTTTTTT. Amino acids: CATSRARDRINEKLFF.

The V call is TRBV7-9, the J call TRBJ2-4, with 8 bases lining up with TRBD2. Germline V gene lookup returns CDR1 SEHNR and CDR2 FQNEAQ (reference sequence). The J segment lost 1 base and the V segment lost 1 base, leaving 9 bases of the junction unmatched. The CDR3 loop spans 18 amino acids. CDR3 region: CASSLEYSGGLAKNIQYF. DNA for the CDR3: TGTGCCAGCAGCTTAGAATACAGCGGGGGCCTCGCCAAAAACATTCAGTACTTC.

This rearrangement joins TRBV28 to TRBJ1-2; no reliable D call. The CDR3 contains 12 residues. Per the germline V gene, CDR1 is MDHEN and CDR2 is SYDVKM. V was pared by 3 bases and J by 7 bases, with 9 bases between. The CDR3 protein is CASSLGGAGYTF. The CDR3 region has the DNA TGTGCCAGCAGTTTGGGAGGCGCTGGCTACACCTTC.

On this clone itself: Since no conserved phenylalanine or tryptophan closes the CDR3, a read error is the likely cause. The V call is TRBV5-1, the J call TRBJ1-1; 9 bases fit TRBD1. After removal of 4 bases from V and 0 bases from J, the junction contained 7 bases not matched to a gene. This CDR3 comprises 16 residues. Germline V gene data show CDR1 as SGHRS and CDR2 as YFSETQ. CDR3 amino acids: CASSPGTGWMNTEAFL. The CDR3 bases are TGCGCCAGCAGCCCCGGGACAGGGTGGATGAACACTGAAGCTTTCCTT.

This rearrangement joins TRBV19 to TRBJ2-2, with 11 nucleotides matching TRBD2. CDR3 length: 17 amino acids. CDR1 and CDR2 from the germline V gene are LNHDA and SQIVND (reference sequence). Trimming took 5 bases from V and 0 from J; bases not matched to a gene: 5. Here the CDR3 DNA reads TGTGCCAGTAGTTCGATAGCGGGAGGGACGAACACCGGGGAGCTGTTTTTT. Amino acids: CASSSIAGGTNTGELFF.

CDR3: CASSYETSGPGGETQYF. The CDR3 nucleotides are TGTGCCAGCAGTTACGAAACCTCCGGGCCCGGGGGAGAGACCCAGTACTTC. The chain is built from TRBV28 and TRBJ2-5; D perhaps matches TRBD2 (6 bases). V was clipped by 4 bases and J by 4 bases, with 22 bases between them. This CDR3 has 17 amino acids. CDR1 MDHEN and CDR2 SYDVKM come from the germline V gene. The entire variable domain, with the rest obtained from reference TRBV28 and TRBJ2-5, is as follows: DVKVTQSSRYLVKRTGEKVFLECVQDMDHENMFWYRQDPGLGLRLIYFSYDVKMKEKGDIPEGYSVSREKKERFSLILESASTNQTSMYLCASSYETSGPGGETQYFGPGTRLLVL.

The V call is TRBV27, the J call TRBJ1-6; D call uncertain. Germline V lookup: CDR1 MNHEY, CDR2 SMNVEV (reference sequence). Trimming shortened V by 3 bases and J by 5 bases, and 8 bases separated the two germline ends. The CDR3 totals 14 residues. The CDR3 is CASSLTPDNSPLHF. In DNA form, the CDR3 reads TGTGCCAGCAGTTTGACACCCGATAATTCACCCCTCCACTTT.

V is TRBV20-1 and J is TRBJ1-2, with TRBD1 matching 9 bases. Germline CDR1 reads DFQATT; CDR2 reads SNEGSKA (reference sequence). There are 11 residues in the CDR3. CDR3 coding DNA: TGCAGGGCGGACAGGGGATATGGCTACACCTTC. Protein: CRADRGYGYTF.

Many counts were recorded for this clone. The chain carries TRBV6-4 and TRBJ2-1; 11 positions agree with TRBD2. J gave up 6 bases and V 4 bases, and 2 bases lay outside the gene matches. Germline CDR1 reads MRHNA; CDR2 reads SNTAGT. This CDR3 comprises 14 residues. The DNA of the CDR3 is TGTGCCAGCAGTGTTAGCGGGGGGGCCAATGAGCAGTTCTTC. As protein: CASSVSGGANEQFF.

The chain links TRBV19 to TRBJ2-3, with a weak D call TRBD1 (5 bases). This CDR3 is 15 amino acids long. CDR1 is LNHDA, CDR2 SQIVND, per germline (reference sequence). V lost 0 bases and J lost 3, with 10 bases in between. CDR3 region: CASSIDLGRTDTQYF. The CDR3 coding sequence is TGTGCCAGTAGTATAGATCTGGGGCGAACAGATACGCAGTATTTT.

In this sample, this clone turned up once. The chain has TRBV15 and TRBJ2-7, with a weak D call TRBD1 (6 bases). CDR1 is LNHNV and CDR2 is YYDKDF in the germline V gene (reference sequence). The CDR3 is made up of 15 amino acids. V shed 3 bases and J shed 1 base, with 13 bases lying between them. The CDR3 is CATSRTSQGSYEQYF. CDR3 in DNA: TGTGCCACCAGCAGGACCTCACAGGGTTCCTACGAGCAGTACTTC.

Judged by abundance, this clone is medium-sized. CDR3 amino acids: CASSLGAGNQPQHF. CDR3 in DNA: TGTGCCAGCAGCCTGGGGGCTGGCAATCAGCCCCAGCATTTT. The J gene is TRBJ1-5, the V gene TRBV6-6, with D perhaps TRBD1 (6 bases). CDR1 and CDR2 (germline): MNHNY, SVGAGI (reference sequence). The V end lost 6 bases, the J end lost 2 bases, and 11 bases lay between the germline ends. The CDR3 sequence is 14 residues long.

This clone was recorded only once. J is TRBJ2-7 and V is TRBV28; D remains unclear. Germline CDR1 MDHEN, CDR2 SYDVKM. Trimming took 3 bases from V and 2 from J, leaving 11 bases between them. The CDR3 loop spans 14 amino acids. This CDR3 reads CASSLYRVTYEQYF. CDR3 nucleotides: TGTGCCAGCAGTTTGTACCGGGTAACCTACGAGCAGTACTTC. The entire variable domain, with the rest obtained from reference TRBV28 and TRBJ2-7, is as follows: DVKVTQSSRYLVKRTGEKVFLECVQDMDHENMFWYRQDPGLGLRLIYFSYDVKMKEKGDIPEGYSVSREKKERFSLILESASTNQTSMYLCASSLYRVTYEQYFGPGTRLTVT.

This chain's CDR3 is CASSYEPTGNEQFF. The CDR3 DNA reads TGTGCCAGCAGTTATGAGCCCACGGGGAATGAGCAGTTCTTC. V and J are TRBV6-5 and TRBJ2-1; possibly TRBD2 for D (5 bases). V was cut by 3 bases and J by 7 bases, with 13 bases left in between. This CDR3 has 14 amino acids. Germline loops: CDR1 MNHEY, CDR2 SVGAGI.

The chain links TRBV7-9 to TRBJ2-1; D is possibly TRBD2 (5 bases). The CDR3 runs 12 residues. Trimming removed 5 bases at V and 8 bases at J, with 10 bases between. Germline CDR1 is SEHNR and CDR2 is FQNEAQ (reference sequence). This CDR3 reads CASSLGLDEQFF. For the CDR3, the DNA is TGTGCCAGCAGCCTAGGACTGGATGAGCAGTTCTTC.

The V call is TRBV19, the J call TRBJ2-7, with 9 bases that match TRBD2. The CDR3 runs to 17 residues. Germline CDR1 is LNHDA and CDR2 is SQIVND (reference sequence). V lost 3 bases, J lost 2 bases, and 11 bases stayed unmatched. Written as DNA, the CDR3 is TGTGCCAGTAGTATCAGGATAGCGGGAGATCTTGCCTACGAGCAGTACTTC. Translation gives CASSIRIAGDLAYEQYF.

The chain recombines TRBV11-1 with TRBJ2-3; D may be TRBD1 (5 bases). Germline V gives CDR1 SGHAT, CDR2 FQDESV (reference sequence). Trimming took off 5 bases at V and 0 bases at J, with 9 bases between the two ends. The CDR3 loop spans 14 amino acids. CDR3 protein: CASSDSSSTDTQYF. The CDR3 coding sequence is TGTGCCAGCAGCGACAGTAGTAGCACAGATACGCAGTATTTT.

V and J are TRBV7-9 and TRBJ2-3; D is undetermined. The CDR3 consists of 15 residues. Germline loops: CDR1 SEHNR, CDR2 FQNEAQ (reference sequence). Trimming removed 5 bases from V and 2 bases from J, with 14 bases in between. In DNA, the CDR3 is TGTGCCAGCAGCCCATTCGGCGGTTTCACAGATACGCAGTATTTT. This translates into CASSPFGGFTDTQYF.

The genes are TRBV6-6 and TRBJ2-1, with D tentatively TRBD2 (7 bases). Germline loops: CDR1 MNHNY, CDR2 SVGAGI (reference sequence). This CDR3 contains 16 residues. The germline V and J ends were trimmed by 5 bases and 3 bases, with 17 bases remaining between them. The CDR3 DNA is TGTGCCAGCAGTACCGAGAAAGGGGGGGACTACAATGAGCAGTTCTTC. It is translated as CASSTEKGGDYNEQFF.